This T cell receptor (beta chain) was identified in a study of tumor-infiltrating lymphocytes in primary liver carcinoma. A constant-region primer served to make TCR beta cDNA from roughly 500 ng total RNA. ARM-PCR, slightly modified, supplied the TCR beta libraries through three nested multiplex PCR rounds. The two initial PCR rounds, approximately 10 cycles each, used TRBV1-TRBV30 forward and C-beta reverse primers. TCRdb passed the multiplex PCR reads through MiXCR, listing each CDR3 protein once. The sample holds about 190,000 distinct CDR3 sequences, about 85% seen once. Note on this clonotype: What it recognizes is unknown. Its ends do not fully match the called genes, so a read error is possible.

It was from about 19-30 mg of unsorted bulk tissue that RNA and DNA were co-extracted. The study sampled five separate regions from each tumor. The CDR3 length is 15 residues. Per the germline V gene, CDR1 is MNHEY and CDR2 is SVGAGI. General study points: Appearing in all five tumor regions was true of only about 8-24% of top clones.

The TCR originated in a man in his forties or fifties with primary liver carcinoma and hepatitis B virus infection. The V and J genes are TRBV6-5 and TRBJ2-1, with TRBD2 matching 7 bases. The source material was tumor tissue from primary liver carcinoma. The CDR3: CASSLSVGGYNEQFF. The CDR3 coding sequence is TGTGCCAGCAGTCTCTCGGTCGGGGGGTACAATGAACAGTTCTTC.